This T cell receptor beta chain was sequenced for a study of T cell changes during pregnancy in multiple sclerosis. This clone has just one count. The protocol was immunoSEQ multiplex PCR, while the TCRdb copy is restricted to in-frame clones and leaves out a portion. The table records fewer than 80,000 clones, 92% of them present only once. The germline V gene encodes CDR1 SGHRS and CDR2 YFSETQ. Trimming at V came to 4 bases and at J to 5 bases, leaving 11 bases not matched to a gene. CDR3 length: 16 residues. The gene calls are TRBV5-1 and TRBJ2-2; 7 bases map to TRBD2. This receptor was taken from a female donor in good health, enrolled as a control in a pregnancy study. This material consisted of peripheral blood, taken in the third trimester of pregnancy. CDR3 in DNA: TGCGCCAGCAGCCCCGTGGGCGGGAGTAGGACCGGGGAGCTGTTTTTT. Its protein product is CASSPVGGSRTGELFF.